These T cell receptor beta chains were read from a single sample in a study of Graves' ophthalmopathy and Graves' hyperthyroidism. Each CDR3 protein gets one entry after TCRdb re-called the multiplex PCR reads with MiXCR. The sample lists around 400,000 distinct CDR3 sequences, around 19% occurring once. Sequences were obtained from peripheral blood. These receptors all stem from a young woman with Graves' ophthalmopathy. Each CDR3 is given with its conserved first and last residue. Each record gives: V gene, J gene, D gene, clone size, CDR3 DNA, CDR3 protein. A D gene is named only where the DNA matches it firmly. Expanded clones are given a class, and other clones once, few, many or no size at all.

>TRBV19|TRBJ1-1|NA|many
TGTGCCAGTAGTACGACCGGGACACCGGGGCCAGGCTCTGAAGCTTTCTTT
CASSTTGTPGPGSEAFF
>TRBV11-2|TRBJ2-7|TRBD1|many
TGTGCCAGCAGCCCTCGGACAGGGAAGTCCTACGAGCAGTACTTC
CASSPRTGKSYEQYF
>TRBV13|TRBJ2-5|NA|many
TGTGCCAGCAGACCCGCGGGGGCACCCCAAGAGGCCCAGTACTTC
CASRPAGAPQEAQYF
>TRBV6-1|TRBJ1-3|TRBD1|many
TGTGCCAGCAGTGAAGATGGGACAGGGGGAAACACCATATATTTT
CASSEDGTGGNTIYF
>TRBV3-1|TRBJ2-7|TRBD2|many
TGTGCCACGGGAGGGGTTTACGAGCAGTACTTC
CATGGVYEQYF
>TRBV4-3|TRBJ2-7|NA|many
TGCGCCAGCAGCCAAAACCTAGGGGGCGAGCAGTACTTC
CASSQNLGGEQYF
>TRBV30|TRBJ1-6|NA|many
TGTGCCTGGAGTCGGGGCTCCGGACAGAGAAATTCACCCCTCCACTTT
CAWSRGSGQRNSPLHF
>TRBV28|TRBJ2-7|TRBD1|many
TGTGCCAGCAGTTACACCGGGACAGGGAGCCCGGAGCAGTACTTC
CASSYTGTGSPEQYF
>TRBV7-2|TRBJ1-6|NA|many
TGTGCCAGCAGCACACAGCTCAATTCACCCCTCCACTTT
CASSTQLNSPLHF
>TRBV30|TRBJ1-2|NA|many
TGTGCCTGGAGTGTGGTAGGGGATGGCTACACCTTC
CAWSVVGDGYTF
>TRBV20-1|TRBJ2-5|NA|many
TGCAGTGGTCAACGGGGGGCTCAAGAGACCCAGTACTTC
CSGQRGAQETQYF
>TRBV12-3/TRBV12-4|TRBJ1-2|NA|NA
TGTGCCAGCAGTTTAGGAAGCGGTATGGGGTTTAGTGGCTACACCTTC
CASSLGSGMGFSGYTF
>TRBV6-5|TRBJ1-2|NA|many
TGTGCCAGCAGTTACGTCCAGGGAAATGACAACTATGGCTACACCTTC
CASSYVQGNDNYGYTF
>TRBV19|TRBJ1-6|NA|many
TGTGCCAGTAGTATCGGTGGTGGAGATTCACCCCTCCACTTT
CASSIGGGDSPLHF
>TRBV4-1|TRBJ2-5|NA|NA
TGCGCCAGTTCGGACATCCAAGAGACCCAGTACTTC
CASSDIQETQYF
>TRBV12-3/TRBV12-4|TRBJ2-2|NA|many
TGTGCCAGCAGTCCTACCACCGGGGAGCTGTTTTTT
CASSPTTGELFF
>TRBV29-1|TRBJ2-7|NA|many
TGCAGCGTTGAACCCCACGGGAACAGCTACGAGCAGTACTTC
CSVEPHGNSYEQYF
>TRBV5-7|TRBJ1-1|TRBD1|many
TGTGCCAGCACCTTGACAGGGGACATGAACACTGAAGCTTTCTTT
CASTLTGDMNTEAFF
>TRBV6-1|TRBJ1-1|NA|many
TGTGCCAGCGGAATTCGGGGCCAGAACACTGAAGCTTTCTTT
CASGIRGQNTEAFF
>TRBV10-3|TRBJ1-5|NA|many
TGTGCCATCAGTGAGTCCGAGGTCCAGCCCCAGCATTTT
CAISESEVQPQHF
>TRBV6-1|TRBJ1-6|NA|NA
TGTGCCAGCAGTCCGGGGGGCCCGAAATCACCCCTCCACTTT
CASSPGGPKSPLHF
>TRBV20-1|TRBJ1-1|NA|many
TGCAGTGCCCGGGAGGGGATGAACACTGAAGCTTTCTTT
CSAREGMNTEAFF
>TRBV6-1|TRBJ1-2|NA|NA
TGTGCCACCCTGACAAATTCCTTATATGGCTACACCTTC
CATLTNSLYGYTF
>TRBV6-4|TRBJ2-3|NA|many
TGTGCCAGCAGTCAAGGGGACACAGATACGCAGTATTTT
CASSQGDTDTQYF
>TRBV7-2|TRBJ2-5|NA|NA
TGTGCCAGCAGCTTAGCGGCAGGGGAAGGGGAGACCCAGTACTTC
CASSLAAGEGETQYF
>TRBV25-1|TRBJ2-5|TRBD1|many
TGTGCCAGCAGTCGGACAGGGTCGCAGGAGACCCAGTACTTC
CASSRTGSQETQYF
>TRBV12-3/TRBV12-4|TRBJ1-1|NA|many
TGTGCCAGCAGTTTGCCGACAGAGAATGAAGCTTTCTTT
CASSLPTENEAFF
>TRBV2|TRBJ1-1|NA|many
TGTGCCAGCAGTGAGCGAGGACACGTGAACACTGAAGCTTTCTTT
CASSERGHVNTEAFF
>TRBV3-1|TRBJ1-1|NA|many
TGTGCCAGCAGCCAAGCGGACTTCCCTTTAAGCGCTGAAGCTTTCTTT
CASSQADFPLSAEAFF
>TRBV2|TRBJ2-7|NA|many
TGTGCCAGCAGTGAGGCACGGAACTCCTGCGAGCAGTACTTC
CASSEARNSCEQYF
>TRBV30|TRBJ1-2|NA|many
TGTGCCTGGTTCGGGGGGACCAATAGTGGCTACACCTTC
CAWFGGTNSGYTF
>TRBV11-2|TRBJ2-4|TRBD2|many
TGTGCCAGCAGCTCGATATCTGGACTAGCGCGCCCTCGGAACATTCAGTACTTC
CASSSISGLARPRNIQYF
>TRBV30|TRBJ1-3|NA|many
TGTGCCCTACTGGGGGGGGCAGCTGGAAACACCATATATTTT
CALLGGAAGNTIYF
>TRBV6-2/TRBV6-3|TRBJ2-7|NA|NA
TGTGCCAGCAGTCACTTTCCCGAGCAGTACTTC
CASSHFPEQYF
>TRBV12-3/TRBV12-4|TRBJ1-1|TRBD1|NA
TGTGCCAGCAGTCGACAGGGGCGGGGCACTGAAGCTTTCTTT
CASSRQGRGTEAFF
>TRBV6-1|TRBJ2-2|NA|many
TGTGCCACCCGAGGGGGGAAGAACACCGGGGAGCTGTTTTTT
CATRGGKNTGELFF
>TRBV7-2|TRBJ1-1|NA|many
TGTGCCAGCAGCCTGCCCGTTCGGCCTGAAGCTTTCTTT
CASSLPVRPEAFF